One sample yielded the 32 T cell receptor beta chains listed below, sequenced in a study of shared clonotypes between healthy human individuals (dated by TCRdb to about 2020). Libraries were built with the immunoSEQ multiplex PCR assay. TCRdb took this table from immuneACCESS and kept in-frame rearrangements with V and J called. Such tables lack part of the clones; where checked against another copy, unresolved V genes explain under half of the gap, and the rest is unexplained. Recorded for this sample are roughly 490,000 clones; roughly 85% of them occurred a single time. Approximately 12% of the sample belongs to the ten largest clones. The sequencing sample was made of PBMCs. All receptors come from a woman between 40 and 55 years old in good health. Some clones in this sample may be carry-over from other donors' samples.

The table lists this clone with a few counts. The chain uses TRBV7-9 and TRBJ1-2, with D possibly being TRBD1 (6 bases). This CDR3 spans 12 amino acids. CDR1 SEHNR and CDR2 FQNEAQ come from the germline V gene (reference sequence). The chain's CDR3 is CAGEGVRGGYTF. The CDR3 nucleotides read TGTGCTGGTGAGGGGGTGAGAGGTGGCTACACCTTC. The variable domain in full, completed from reference TRBV7-9 and TRBJ1-2, reads DTGVSQNPRHKITKRGQNVTFRCDPISEHNRLYWYRQTLGQGPEFLTYFQNEAQLEKSRLLSDRFSAERPKGSFSTLEIQRTEQGDSAMYLCAGEGVRGGYTFGSGTRLTVV.

The gene calls are TRBV29-1 and TRBJ2-7; D gene unclear. The V gene's germline CDR1 is SQVTM and CDR2 ANQGSEA. V dropped 3 bases and J dropped 0 bases, with 12 bases sitting between them. The CDR3 contains 14 residues. CDR3 in DNA: TGCAGCGTTGAGAGCCGAGACCACTCCTACGAGCAGTACTTC. As protein: CSVESRDHSYEQYF.

The chain couples TRBV7-6 to TRBJ2-5; TRBD2 might be the D (6 bases). Deletions cut 5 bases from V and 4 bases from J, with 14 bases between. From germline, CDR1 is SGHVS and CDR2 FNYEAQ. The CDR3 extends over 14 amino acids. The CDR3 reads CASSQGLGGETQYF. The CDR3 DNA is TGTGCCAGCAGCCAAGGTTTGGGAGGAGAGACCCAGTACTTC.

This chain links TRBV18 with TRBJ1-2; D not certain. V lost 6 bases to trimming and J lost 0 bases, with 23 bases between them. The CDR3 consists of 18 residues. Germline CDR1 reads KGHSH; CDR2 reads LQKENI. The CDR3 spells CASSDLQPELQANYGYTF. CDR3 nucleotides: TGTGCCAGCTCTGACCTGCAACCGGAGCTTCAAGCTAACTATGGCTACACCTTC. Together with reference TRBV18 and TRBJ1-2, the CDR3 gives the full variable domain: NAGVMQNPRHLVRRRGQEARLRCSPMKGHSHVYWYRQLPEEGLKFMVYLQKENIIDESGMPKERFSAEFPKEGPSILRIQQVVRGDSAAYFCASSDLQPELQANYGYTFGSGTRLTVV.

In the case of this clone: The junction shows a germline mismatch at one end, possibly a read error. The genes are TRBV11-2 and TRBJ2-3; 12 nucleotides align to TRBD2. CDR3 size: 12 residues. In germline, CDR1 is SGHAT, CDR2 FQNNGV. This CDR3 is CASSSSSGRDFF. The DNA of the CDR3 is TGTGCCAGCAGCTCATCTAGCGGGAGGGACTTTTTT.

The rearrangement links TRBV30 to TRBJ2-4; D is possibly TRBD1 (5 bases). The V gene lost 0 bases and the J gene lost 8 bases, with 11 bases spanning the gap. Germline V CDR1 and CDR2: GTSNPN, SVGIG (reference sequence). The CDR3 totals 13 residues. The CDR3 DNA reads TGTGCCTGGAGTGTAGGGGCGGCGGACATTCAGTACTTC. Residues: CAWSVGAADIQYF.

In regard to this clone: The identical CDR3 is also encoded by other nucleotide sequences in the sample. V is TRBV6-1 and J is TRBJ2-1; 11 positions agree with TRBD2. The J segment lost 7 bases and the V segment lost 1 base, leaving 9 bases of the junction unmatched. This CDR3 is built from 17 residues. The germline V gene encodes CDR1 MNHNS and CDR2 SASEGT. CDR3 sequence: CASSEGPSGRLYNEQFF. In DNA form, the CDR3 reads TGTGCCAGCAGTGAAGGGCCTAGCGGGAGGCTGTATAATGAGCAGTTCTTC.

This clone occurred a few times. CDR3 coding DNA: TGCAGCGTTGTGGGGGACACATACGAGCAGTACTTC. Its translation is CSVVGDTYEQYF. This sequence joins TRBV29-1 and TRBJ2-7, with D possibly TRBD1 on 6 matching bases. V was clipped by 4 bases and J by 4 bases, with 11 bases between them. The germline gives CDR1 SQVTM, CDR2 ANQGSEA. The CDR3 is made up of 12 amino acids.

CDR3 DNA: TGCGCCAGCAGCCGACATGGGACTCCCGGAGGGGAGACCCAGTACTTC. Protein product: CASSRHGTPGGETQYF. V usage is TRBV5-1 and J usage is TRBJ2-5; D is possibly TRBD2 (6 bases). Trimming took off 4 bases at V and 5 bases at J, with 21 bases between the two ends. This CDR3 has 16 residues. Germline CDR1 is SGHRS and CDR2 is YFSETQ.

The chain combines TRBV5-1 with TRBJ2-5; possibly TRBD1 for D (5 bases). Trimming pared 0 bases from V and 1 base from J, leaving 10 bases between. Germline CDR1 is SGHRS and CDR2 is YFSETQ. CDR3 length: 15 residues. CDR3 nucleotide sequence: TGCGCCAGCAGCTTGGGCGTCAGGGCCCAAGAGACCCAGTACTTC. This translates into CASSLGVRAQETQYF. The full variable domain, with the rest looked up from reference TRBV5-1 and TRBJ2-5, is KAGVTQTPRYLIKTRGQQVTLSCSPISGHRSVSWYQQTPGQGLQFLFEYFSETQRNKGNFPGRFSGRQFSNSRSEMNVSTLELGDSALYLCASSLGVRAQETQYFGPGTRLLVL.

This clone was seen a handful of times. The chain couples TRBV2 to TRBJ2-1; D uncertain. CDR3 length equals 10 residues. Per germline, CDR1 SNHLY and CDR2 FYNNEI. Trimming removed 6 bases from V and 8 bases from J, with 5 bases in between. This CDR3 is CASREYEQFF. As DNA, the CDR3 is TGTGCCAGCAGGGAGTATGAGCAGTTCTTC.

This clone was recorded a few times. The CDR3 sequence: CASSSGTGGNTIYF. CDR3 coding DNA: TGTGCCAGCAGCTCGGGGACAGGGGGAAACACCATATATTTT. V is TRBV7-2 and J is TRBJ1-3; 9 bases fit TRBD1. The CDR3 spans 14 residues. Germline V gene lookup returns CDR1 SGHTA and CDR2 FQGNSA. V lost 4 bases and J lost 4; bases outside the gene matches: 2.

The gene calls are TRBV5-1 and TRBJ2-2; TRBD2 agrees at 7 bases. The V gene's germline CDR1 is SGHRS and CDR2 YFSETQ. The CDR3 runs 16 residues. J was trimmed by 4 bases and V by 3 bases; bases with no gene match: 9. The CDR3 protein is CASSWGGSATTGELFF. CDR3 coding DNA: TGCGCCAGCAGCTGGGGGGGAAGCGCGACCACCGGGGAGCTGTTTTTT.

The CDR3 nucleotides are TGTGCCAGCAGCTTGTTTGGGATCACAGATACGCAGTATTTT. Encoded protein: CASSLFGITDTQYF. The V and J genes are TRBV13 and TRBJ2-3; D gene unclear. Germline CDR1 is PRHDT and CDR2 is FYEKMQ (reference sequence). Trimming took 3 bases from V and 2 from J, leaving 9 bases between them. The CDR3 totals 14 residues. Based on the CDR3 plus reference TRBV13 and TRBJ2-3, the full variable domain is AAGVIQSPRHLIKEKRETATLKCYPIPRHDTVYWYQQGPGQDPQFLISFYEKMQSDKGSIPDRFSAQQFSDYHSELNMSSLELGDSALYFCASSLFGITDTQYFGPGTRLTVL.

The chain couples TRBV5-4 to TRBJ2-7; the match to TRBD2 covers 8 bases. V dropped 5 bases and J dropped 3; count of bases not matched to a gene: 7. Germline values: CDR1 SGHNT, CDR2 YYREEE (reference sequence). The CDR3 is 14 amino acids. The CDR3 nucleotides read TGTGCCAGCAGTGAGCGGGAGTTCAGCTACGAGCAGTACTTC. Translation gives CASSEREFSYEQYF.

This chain links TRBV11-2 with TRBJ2-2; 7 bases align to TRBD2. The ends lost 7 bases at V and 6 bases at J; junction bases unmatched: 11. This CDR3 contains 15 residues. In germline, CDR1 is SGHAT, CDR2 FQNNGV. CDR3 DNA sequence: TGTGCCAGCACTCCTTTACGGGAGGCTCCCGGGGAGCTGTTTTTT. This encodes CASTPLREAPGELFF.

The chain recombines TRBV25-1 with TRBJ2-7, with 7 bases that match TRBD1. Trimming removed 6 bases from V and 5 bases from J; junction bases left unmatched: 7. The germline V gene has CDR1 MGHDK and CDR2 SYGVNS. The CDR3 is 13 amino acids. For the CDR3, the DNA is TGTGCCAGCAGGAGGACAGGTACCCACGAGCAGTACTTC. This sequence encodes CASRRTGTHEQYF.

This chain uses TRBV5-1 with TRBJ2-7; D remains ambiguous. CDR1 and CDR2 from the germline V gene are SGHRS and YFSETQ. This CDR3 has 14 amino acids. Trimming shortened V by 0 bases and J by 6 bases, and 13 bases separated the two germline ends. CDR3 residues: CASSLVGLGSEQYF. In DNA, the CDR3 is TGCGCCAGCAGCTTGGTGGGCCTAGGGTCCGAGCAGTACTTC.

The chain is built from TRBV27 and TRBJ2-7; D not certain. Germline V CDR1 and CDR2: MNHEY, SMNVEV (reference sequence). The germline V and J ends were trimmed by 2 bases and 2 bases, with 7 bases remaining between them. The CDR3 covers 13 residues. CDR3 DNA: TGTGCCAGCAGTTTAGCCAACCCCTACGAGCAGTACTTC. Its protein product is CASSLANPYEQYF.

The chain carries TRBV5-1 and TRBJ2-7, with D unclear. With 0 bases removed from V and 2 bases from J, the gap between germline ends came to 9 bases. The CDR3 spans 14 residues. Germline-derived CDR1 and CDR2 are SGHRS and YFSETQ. The CDR3 loop reads CASSLVSQTYEQYF. The DNA of the CDR3 is TGCGCCAGCAGCTTGGTATCCCAGACCTACGAGCAGTACTTC.

The gene calls are TRBV28 and TRBJ2-1; TRBD2 aligns across 12 bases. V trimming: 11 bases; J trimming: 9 bases; junction bases outside the gene matches: 8. CDR1 and CDR2 (germline): MDHEN, SYDVKM. The CDR3 contains 13 residues. The CDR3 sequence: CAGGTSGLGEQFF. Here the CDR3 DNA reads TGTGCCGGCGGGACTAGCGGGCTAGGTGAGCAGTTCTTC.

This rearrangement joins TRBV5-8 to TRBJ2-5; TRBD2 agrees at 7 bases. Per the germline V gene, CDR1 is SGHTS and CDR2 is YDEGEE. The V segment lost 6 bases and the J segment 2 bases; nucleotides outside the gene matches: 10. This CDR3 has 15 residues. The CDR3 protein is CASTTPGLTQETQYF. Here the CDR3 DNA reads TGTGCCAGCACCACCCCGGGACTAACACAAGAGACCCAGTACTTC.

Comment on this clone: This probably arose from a read error, given a far larger clone one base away. The rearrangement uses TRBV6-6 and TRBJ1-1, with D possibly being TRBD1 (5 bases). V dropped 5 bases and J dropped 7 bases, with 17 bases sitting between them. The germline gives CDR1 MNHNY, CDR2 SVGAGI (reference sequence). This CDR3 region has 14 residues. The CDR3 here is CASSGLGRGGEAFF. The CDR3, as DNA: TGTGCCAGCAGTGGACTGGGGCGGGGCGGTGAAGCTTTCTTT.

This clone was detected only a few times. The rearrangement links TRBV4-1 to TRBJ2-4; D not resolved. This CDR3 is 14 amino acids long. The germline V and J ends were trimmed by 6 bases and 0 bases, with 9 bases remaining between them. CDR1 MGHRA and CDR2 YSYEKL come from the germline V gene. Written as DNA, the CDR3 is TGCGCCAGCAGTCGGACCTCAGCCAAAAACATTCAGTACTTC. Its translation: CASSRTSAKNIQYF.

The genes are TRBV6-6 and TRBJ2-3; perhaps TRBD2 as D (6 bases). The germline CDR1 and CDR2 sequences are MNHNY and SVGAGI (reference sequence). The CDR3 sequence is 16 residues long. Trimming stripped 4 bases from V and 4 bases from J, with 18 bases between. The CDR3 DNA is TGTGCCAGCAGTTCCCGGGGAGGTGTCTTCTCAGATACGCAGTATTTT. Protein: CASSSRGGVFSDTQYF.

This rearrangement joins TRBV7-9 to TRBJ2-3; TRBD2 matches at 8 bases. J was trimmed by 4 bases and V by 5 bases; bases with no gene match: 5. The CDR3 length is 14 residues. Germline values: CDR1 SEHNR, CDR2 FQNEAQ (reference sequence). The CDR3 reads CASSNSGSPDTQYF. The CDR3, as DNA: TGTGCCAGCAGCAACAGCGGGAGCCCAGATACGCAGTATTTT.

Concerning this clone: A much larger clone lies a single base off, so this may be a read error. Other nucleotide sequences from this sample produce the same CDR3. The chain couples TRBV30 to TRBJ1-5, with D possibly matching TRBD1 (5 bases). This CDR3 has 13 residues. CDR1 and CDR2 from the germline V gene are GTSNPN and SVGIG (reference sequence). The CDR3 sequence: CAWSVGGNQPQHF. The CDR3 coding sequence is TGTGCATGGAGTGTAGGGGGCAATCAGCCCCAGCATTTT.

The CDR3 region is CSGRGRNTGELFF. The CDR3 region has the DNA TGCAGCGGAAGGGGGCGAAACACCGGGGAGCTGTTTTTT. The gene calls are TRBV29-1 and TRBJ2-2; 7 bases match TRBD1. Unmatched junction bases numbered 4, after V lost 7 bases and J lost 2 bases. This CDR3 comprises 13 residues. Looked up from germline, CDR1 is SQVTM and CDR2 is ANQGSEA.

The V call is TRBV7-3, the J call TRBJ2-3; the D gene is possibly TRBD2 (5 bases). Trimming removed 1 base at V and 2 bases at J, with 13 bases between. Germline-derived CDR1 and CDR2 are SGHTA and FQGTGA. This CDR3 has 16 residues. The CDR3: CASSLNPSGNTDTQYF. The CDR3 coding sequence is TGTGCCAGCAGCTTAAATCCCAGCGGCAACACAGATACGCAGTATTTT.

The table lists this clone with a few counts. This rearrangement joins TRBV5-6 to TRBJ2-3, with TRBD2 identical over 9 bases. Germline trimming cut 3 bases from V and 2 bases from J; bases unmatched to any gene: 4. The CDR3 is 15 amino acids. Germline lookup yields CDR1 SGHDT and CDR2 YYEEEE. CDR3 region: CASSSIAGATDTQYF. The DNA for the CDR3 is TGTGCCAGCAGCTCTATAGCGGGGGCCACAGATACGCAGTATTTT.

The CDR3 DNA sequence: TGTGCCAGCAGCCCCGGGACGTACACCTACGAGCAGTACTTC. Encoded protein: CASSPGTYTYEQYF. The genes are TRBV27 and TRBJ2-7; the D call may be TRBD1 or TRBD2 (5 bases each). The germline V and J ends were trimmed by 6 bases and 2 bases, with 14 bases remaining between them. Germline V gene lookup returns CDR1 MNHEY and CDR2 SMNVEV (reference sequence). The CDR3 covers 14 residues.

The V and J genes are TRBV19 and TRBJ1-1, with D possibly matching TRBD1 (5 bases). There are 15 residues in the CDR3. Trimming stripped 8 bases from V and 0 bases from J, with 16 bases between. CDR1 and CDR2 from the germline V gene are LNHDA and SQIVND (reference sequence). The CDR3 DNA is TGTGCCAGTCGATCTATCAGGGAGATGAACACTGAAGCTTTCTTT. Residues: CASRSIREMNTEAFF.